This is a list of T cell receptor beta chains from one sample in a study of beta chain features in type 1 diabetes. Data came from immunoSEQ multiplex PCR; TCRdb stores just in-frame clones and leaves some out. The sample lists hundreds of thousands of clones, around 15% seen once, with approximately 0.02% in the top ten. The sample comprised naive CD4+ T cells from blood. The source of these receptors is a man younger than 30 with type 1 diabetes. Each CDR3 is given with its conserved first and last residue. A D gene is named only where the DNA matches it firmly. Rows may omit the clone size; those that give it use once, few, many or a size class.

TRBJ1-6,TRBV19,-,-,CASSIFHQGANSPLHF,TGTGCCAGTAGTATATTCCATCAGGGAGCTAATTCACCCCTCCACTTT
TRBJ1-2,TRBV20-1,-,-,CSVGEYYGYTF,TGCAGTGTAGGAGAGTACTATGGCTACACCTTC
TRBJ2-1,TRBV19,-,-,CASSIGGNSYNEQFF,TGTGCCAGTAGTATAGGCGGTAACTCCTACAATGAGCAGTTCTTC
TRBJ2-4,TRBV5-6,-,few,CASSLRGAKNIQYF,TGTGCCAGCAGCTTGAGGGGAGCCAAAAACATTCAGTACTTC
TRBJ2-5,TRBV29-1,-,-,CSVGPLREGAWETQYF,TGCAGCGTTGGGCCCCTTCGGGAGGGGGCATGGGAGACCCAGTACTTC
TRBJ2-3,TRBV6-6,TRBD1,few,CASRDRATQDTQYF,TGTGCCAGCAGGGACAGGGCCACACAAGATACGCAGTATTTT
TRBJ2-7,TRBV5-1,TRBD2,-,CASSLVSFVGGTGEQYF,TGCGCCAGCAGCTTGGTATCGTTCGTCGGGGGGACGGGCGAGCAGTACTTC
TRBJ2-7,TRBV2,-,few,CASSGTGGLNREQYF,TGTGCCAGCAGTGGAACGGGCGGCCTAAATAGAGAGCAGTACTTC
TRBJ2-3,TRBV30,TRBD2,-,CAWSVYRTSGGSTDTQYF,TGTGCCTGGAGTGTATACCGGACTAGCGGGGGGTCCACAGATACGCAGTATTTT
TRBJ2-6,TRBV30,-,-,CAWSYRRSSSGANVLTF,TGTGCCTGGAGTTATCGCAGGTCGAGCTCTGGGGCCAACGTCCTGACTTTC
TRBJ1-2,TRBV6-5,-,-,CASSLQGTNYGYTF,TGTGCCAGCAGCCTACAGGGAACTAACTATGGCTACACCTTC
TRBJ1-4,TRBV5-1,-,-,CASSLGTSNNEKLFF,TGCGCCAGCAGCTTGGGGACAAGCAATAATGAAAAACTGTTTTTT
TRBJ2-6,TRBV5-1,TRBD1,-,CASSLTGAGANVLTF,TGCGCCAGCAGCCTAACAGGGGCAGGGGCCAACGTCCTGACTTTC
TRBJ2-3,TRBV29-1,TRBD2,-,CSVVLAGRKDTQYF,TGCAGCGTTGTACTAGCGGGGAGGAAAGATACGCAGTATTTT
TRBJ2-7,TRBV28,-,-,CASSLSLPPGEQYF,TGTGCCAGCAGTTTATCCCTACCGCCTGGGGAGCAGTACTTC
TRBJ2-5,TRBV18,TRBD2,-,CASSPGRGQETQYF,TGTGCCAGCTCACCAGGGAGGGGACAAGAGACCCAGTACTTC
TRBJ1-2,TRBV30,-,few,CAWMLHQGSGYTF,TGTGCCTGGATGCTCCACCAGGGCTCTGGCTACACCTTC
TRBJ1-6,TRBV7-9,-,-,CASSTSGAGDSPLHF,TGTGCCAGCAGCACCAGTGGGGCAGGCGATTCACCCCTCCACTTT
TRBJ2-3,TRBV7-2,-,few,CASSLTSPTQYF,TGTGCCAGCAGCCTGACTAGTCCTACGCAGTATTTT
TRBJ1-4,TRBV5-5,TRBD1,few,CASSLEPGQGYEKLFF,TGTGCCAGCAGCTTAGAACCGGGACAGGGATATGAAAAACTGTTTTTT
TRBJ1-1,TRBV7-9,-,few,CASSLSRGNTEAFF,TGTGCCAGCAGCTTGTCAAGGGGGAACACTGAAGCTTTCTTT
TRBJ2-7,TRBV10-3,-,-,CAISEGGNYEQYF,TGTGCCATCAGTGAGGGCGGCAACTACGAGCAGTACTTC
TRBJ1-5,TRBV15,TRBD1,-,CATSRIDRGVVQPQHF,TGTGCCACCAGCAGAATCGACAGGGGAGTGGTTCAGCCCCAGCATTTT
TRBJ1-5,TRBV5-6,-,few,CASSSRAGHGNQPQHF,TGTGCCAGCAGCTCACGGGCGGGGCATGGCAATCAGCCCCAGCATTTT
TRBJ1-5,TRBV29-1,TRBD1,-,CSVVGTEINQPQHF,TGCAGCGTTGTAGGGACAGAGATCAATCAGCCCCAGCATTTT
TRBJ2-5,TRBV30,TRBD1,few,CAWSAIPGGWETQYF,TGTGCCTGGAGCGCCATTCCAGGGGGCTGGGAGACCCAGTACTTC
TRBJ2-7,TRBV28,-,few,CASRGLGASYEQYF,TGTGCCAGCAGGGGACTGGGGGCCTCCTACGAGCAGTACTTC
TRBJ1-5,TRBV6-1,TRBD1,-,CASSWGQGNQPQHF,TGTGCCAGCAGTTGGGGACAGGGTAATCAGCCCCAGCATTTT